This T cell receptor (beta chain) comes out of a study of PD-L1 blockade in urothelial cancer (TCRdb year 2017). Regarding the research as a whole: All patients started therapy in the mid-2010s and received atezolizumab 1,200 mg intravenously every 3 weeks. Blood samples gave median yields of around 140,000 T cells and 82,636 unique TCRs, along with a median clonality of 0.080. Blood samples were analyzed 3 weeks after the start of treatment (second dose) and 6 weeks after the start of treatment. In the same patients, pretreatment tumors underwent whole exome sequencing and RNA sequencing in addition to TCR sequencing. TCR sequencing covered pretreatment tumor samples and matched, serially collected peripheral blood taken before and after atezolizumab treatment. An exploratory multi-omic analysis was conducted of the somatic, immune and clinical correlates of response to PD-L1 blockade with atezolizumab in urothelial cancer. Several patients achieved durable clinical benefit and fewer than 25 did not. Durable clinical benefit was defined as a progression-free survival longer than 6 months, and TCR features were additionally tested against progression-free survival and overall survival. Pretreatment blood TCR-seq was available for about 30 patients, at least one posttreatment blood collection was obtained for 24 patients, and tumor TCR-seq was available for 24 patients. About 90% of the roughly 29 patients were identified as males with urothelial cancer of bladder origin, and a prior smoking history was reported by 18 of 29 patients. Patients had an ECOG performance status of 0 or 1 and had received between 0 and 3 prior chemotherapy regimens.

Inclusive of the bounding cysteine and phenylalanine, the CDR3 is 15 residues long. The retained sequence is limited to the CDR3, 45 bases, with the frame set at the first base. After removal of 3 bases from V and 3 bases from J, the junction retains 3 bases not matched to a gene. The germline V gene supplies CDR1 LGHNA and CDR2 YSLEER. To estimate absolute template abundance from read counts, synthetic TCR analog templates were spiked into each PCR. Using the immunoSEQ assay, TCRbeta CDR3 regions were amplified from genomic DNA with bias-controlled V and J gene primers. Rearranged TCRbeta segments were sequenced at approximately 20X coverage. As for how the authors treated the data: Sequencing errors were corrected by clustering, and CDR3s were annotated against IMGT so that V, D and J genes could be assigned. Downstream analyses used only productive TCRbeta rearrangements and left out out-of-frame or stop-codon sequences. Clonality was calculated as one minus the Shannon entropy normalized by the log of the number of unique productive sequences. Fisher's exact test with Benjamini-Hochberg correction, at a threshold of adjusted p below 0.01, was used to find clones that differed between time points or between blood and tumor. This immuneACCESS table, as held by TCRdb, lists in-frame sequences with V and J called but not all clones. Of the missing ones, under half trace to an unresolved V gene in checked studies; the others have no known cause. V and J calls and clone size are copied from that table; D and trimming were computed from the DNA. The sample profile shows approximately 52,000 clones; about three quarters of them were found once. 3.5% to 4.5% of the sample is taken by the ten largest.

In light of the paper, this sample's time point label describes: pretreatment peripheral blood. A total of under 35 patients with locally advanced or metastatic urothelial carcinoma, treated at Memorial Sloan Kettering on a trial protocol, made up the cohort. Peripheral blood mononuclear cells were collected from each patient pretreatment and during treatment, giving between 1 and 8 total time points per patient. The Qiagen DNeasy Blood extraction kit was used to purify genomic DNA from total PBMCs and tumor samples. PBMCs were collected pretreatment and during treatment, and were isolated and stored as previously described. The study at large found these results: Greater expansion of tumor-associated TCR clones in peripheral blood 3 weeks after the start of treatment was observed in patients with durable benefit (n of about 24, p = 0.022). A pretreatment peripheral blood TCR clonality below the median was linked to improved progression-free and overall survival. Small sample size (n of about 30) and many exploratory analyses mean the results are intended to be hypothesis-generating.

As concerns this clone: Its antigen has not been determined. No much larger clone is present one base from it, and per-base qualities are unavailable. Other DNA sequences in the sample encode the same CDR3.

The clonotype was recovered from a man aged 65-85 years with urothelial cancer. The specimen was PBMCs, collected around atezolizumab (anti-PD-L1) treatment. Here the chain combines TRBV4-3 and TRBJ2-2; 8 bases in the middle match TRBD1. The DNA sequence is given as TGCGCCAGCAGCCAGGCGACAGGGGACACCGGGGAGCTGTTTTTT. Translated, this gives CASSQATGDTGELFF.